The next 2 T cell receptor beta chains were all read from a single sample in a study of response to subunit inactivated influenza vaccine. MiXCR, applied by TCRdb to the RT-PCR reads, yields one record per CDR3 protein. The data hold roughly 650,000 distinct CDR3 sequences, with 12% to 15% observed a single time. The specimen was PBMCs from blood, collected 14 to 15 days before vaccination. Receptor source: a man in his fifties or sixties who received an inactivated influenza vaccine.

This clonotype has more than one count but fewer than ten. The CDR3 region has the DNA TGCAGTGCAAGCGGACAGGGGAAAGGGTCGGAGACCCAGTACTTC. Its translation is CSASGQGKGSETQYF. V is TRBV20-1 and J is TRBJ2-5, with TRBD1 matching 9 bases. Germline-derived CDR1 and CDR2 are DFQATT and SNEGSKA (reference sequence). This CDR3 is 15 amino acids long. The V gene end was trimmed by 6 bases and the J gene end by 5 bases; junction bases not matched to a gene: 13.

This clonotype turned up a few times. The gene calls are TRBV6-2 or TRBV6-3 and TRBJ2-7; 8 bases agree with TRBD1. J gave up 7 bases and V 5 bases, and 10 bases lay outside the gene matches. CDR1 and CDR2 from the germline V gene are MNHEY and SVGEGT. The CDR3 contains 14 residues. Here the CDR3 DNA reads TGTGCCAGCAGTGTTACAGGGGGACGCAGGGAGCAGTACTTC. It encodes CASSVTGGRREQYF.